Listed here are 25 T cell receptor beta chains from one sample, sequenced in a study of shared clonotypes between healthy human individuals. Libraries were prepared by immunoSEQ multiplex PCR; TCRdb keeps only in-frame clonotypes and omits some of them. The sample carries hundreds of thousands of clones, more than 95% recorded once. Sequenced material: naive CD4+ T cells sorted from blood. Documented subset: CD45RA+ positively selected. The origin of the receptors is a woman in her twenties or thirties in good health.

This clone showed up just once. The chain employs TRBV5-1 and TRBJ2-7; D call uncertain. Trimming left V 0 bases short and J 0 bases short, with 19 bases between. CDR1 is SGHRS and CDR2 is YFSETQ in the germline V gene. This CDR3 region has 18 residues. The CDR3 is CASSLVVLTGVDSYEQYF. The CDR3, as DNA: TGCGCCAGCAGCTTGGTTGTTTTAACGGGCGTAGACTCCTACGAGCAGTACTTC.

The rearrangement uses TRBV15 and TRBJ2-7, with TRBD2 matching over 10 bases. The CDR3 is 16 residues long. Germline assignment: CDR1 LNHNV and CDR2 YYDKDF (reference sequence). Trimming cost V 0 bases and J 3 bases; bases outside gene matches: 5. The CDR3: CATSRETSGTFYEQYF. CDR3 DNA: TGTGCCACCAGCAGAGAAACTAGCGGGACTTTCTACGAGCAGTACTTC.

A few counts support this clone. The CDR3 DNA is TGTGCCAGCAGACAAGGGACAAGCTATGGCTACACCTTC. Protein: CASRQGTSYGYTF. The chain couples TRBV7-9 to TRBJ1-2, with a weak D call TRBD1 (6 bases). The CDR3 spans 13 residues. Trimming pared 6 bases from V and 4 bases from J, leaving 12 bases between. CDR1 and CDR2 from the germline V gene are SEHNR and FQNEAQ (reference sequence).

The rearrangement uses TRBV5-6 and TRBJ2-3; no clear D. Trimming took 0 bases from V and 4 from J, leaving 6 bases between them. The CDR3 loop spans 13 amino acids. From germline, CDR1 is SGHDT and CDR2 YYEEEE. The CDR3 spells CASSLEAPDTQYF. The CDR3 DNA reads TGTGCCAGCAGCTTGGAGGCCCCAGATACGCAGTATTTT.

V usage is TRBV5-1 and J usage is TRBJ2-2; the match to TRBD2 covers 10 bases. With V trimmed by 4 bases and J by 3 bases, 6 bases remained unmatched. CDR3 size: 16 residues. The V gene's germline CDR1 is SGHRS and CDR2 YFSETQ. The CDR3 DNA reads as TGCGCCAGCAGCACCGCTAGCGGGAGCGACACCGGGGAGCTGTTTTTT. This encodes CASSTASGSDTGELFF.

This clone was detected only once. The genes are TRBV28 and TRBJ1-3; no clear D gene. The CDR3 spans 14 residues. V gave up 8 bases and J gave up 0 bases, with 11 bases separating them. From germline, CDR1 is MDHEN and CDR2 SYDVKM. The CDR3 loop reads CASGLASSGNTIYF. The DNA for the CDR3 is TGTGCCAGCGGTCTAGCCAGCTCTGGAAACACCATATATTTT.

The count of this clone is one. The V call is TRBV10-2, the J call TRBJ1-3; D call uncertain. V lost 6 bases and J lost 0, with 9 bases in between. CDR1 and CDR2 (germline): WSHSY, SAAADI. The CDR3 covers 14 residues. The CDR3 sequence is CASREVSSGNTIYF. The CDR3 DNA follows: TGCGCCAGCAGGGAAGTGAGCTCTGGAAACACCATATATTTT.

The gene calls are TRBV9 and TRBJ2-5; 7 positions match TRBD1. The CDR3 length is 15 residues. In germline, CDR1 is SGDLS, CDR2 YYNGEE. Unmatched junction bases numbered 6, after V lost 4 bases and J lost 0 bases. CDR3 in amino acids: CASSTLGTDQETQYF. The CDR3 DNA is TGTGCCAGCAGCACCCTGGGGACAGACCAAGAGACCCAGTACTTC. The variable domain in full, completed from reference TRBV9 and TRBJ2-5, reads DSGVTQTPKHLITATGQRVTLRCSPRSGDLSVYWYQQSLDQGLQFLIQYYNGEERAKGNILERFSAQQFPDLHSELNLSSLELGDSALYFCASSTLGTDQETQYFGPGTRLLVL.

The V gene is TRBV5-7, the J gene TRBJ2-5; 14 nucleotides align to TRBD2. TRBV5-7 falls under the ORF class, with uncertain function. The CDR3 runs to 18 residues. The V segment lost 4 bases and the J segment 5 bases; nucleotides outside the gene matches: 13. Here the CDR3 reads CASSGRLAGGPFRETQYF. Written as DNA, the CDR3 is TGTGCCAGCAGCGGGAGACTAGCGGGAGGGCCTTTTAGGGAGACCCAGTACTTC.

The chain employs TRBV27 and TRBJ2-7; D is tentatively TRBD1 or TRBD2 (5 bases each). Germline CDR1 and CDR2: MNHEY and SMNVEV (reference sequence). Trimming took off 6 bases at V and 0 bases at J, with 9 bases between the two ends. The CDR3 extends over 13 amino acids. The CDR3 nucleotides read TGTGCCAGCAGAGACAGCGGCTCCTACGAGCAGTACTTC. Translation gives CASRDSGSYEQYF.

The chain employs TRBV28 and TRBJ2-6; TRBD1 agrees at 7 bases. The CDR3 runs 15 residues. Germline values: CDR1 MDHEN, CDR2 SYDVKM. J gave up 2 bases and V 4 bases, and 2 bases lay outside the gene matches. CDR3 region: CASSSTGAGANVLTF. In nucleotides, the CDR3 is TGTGCCAGCAGTTCCACAGGGGCTGGGGCCAACGTCCTGACTTTC.

The chain combines TRBV11-1 with TRBJ2-3; D call uncertain. The CDR3 covers 14 residues. Germline assignment: CDR1 SGHAT and CDR2 FQDESV (reference sequence). Trimming removed 0 bases at V and 0 bases at J, with 4 bases between. CDR3 amino acids: CASSLADSTDTQYF. The CDR3 nucleotides are TGTGCCAGCAGCTTAGCGGACAGCACAGATACGCAGTATTTT.

This clone was counted a single time. The V gene is TRBV27, the J gene TRBJ1-5; D gene unclear. The germline V gene has CDR1 MNHEY and CDR2 SMNVEV (reference sequence). V was trimmed by 3 bases and J by 7 bases, leaving 13 bases between them. This CDR3 comprises 14 residues. CDR3 sequence: CASSFHGVGQPQHF. DNA for the CDR3: TGTGCCAGCAGTTTTCACGGGGTCGGACAGCCCCAGCATTTT.

This clone was counted a single time. The gene calls are TRBV10-1 and TRBJ2-1, with TRBD1 identical over 9 bases. With 5 bases clipped from V and 9 bases from J, the junction kept 8 bases outside the gene matches. The CDR3 runs 14 residues. The germline V gene has CDR1 WNHNN and CDR2 SYGVQD (reference sequence). The CDR3 DNA follows: TGCGCCAGCAGTCTACAGGGGGCCTCCGGTGAGCAGTTCTTC. This sequence encodes CASSLQGASGEQFF.

J is TRBJ2-3 and V is TRBV10-3; D gene uncertain. CDR3 length equals 13 residues. In germline, CDR1 is ENHRY, CDR2 SYGVKD. The ends were cut back, 11 bases at V and 8 bases at J, with 20 bases in the middle. The CDR3 region has the DNA TGTGCCTCGCAACCTGAGTGGGGTGGTACGCAGTATTTT. This encodes CASQPEWGGTQYF.

The V gene is TRBV6-1, the J gene TRBJ1-2; 9 nucleotides agree with TRBD1. Trimming cost V 6 bases and J 4 bases; bases outside gene matches: 3. The germline V gene has CDR1 MNHNS and CDR2 SASEGT. The CDR3 has 13 residues. CDR3 in DNA: TGTGCCAGCAGACAGGGGGCCTTCTATGGCTACACCTTC. Its translation is CASRQGAFYGYTF.

The J gene is TRBJ2-5, the V gene TRBV28; D may be TRBD1 (5 bases). The germline V and J ends were trimmed by 1 base and 5 bases, with 17 bases remaining between them. Germline assignment: CDR1 MDHEN and CDR2 SYDVKM. The CDR3 has 16 amino acids. The CDR3 reads CASSLFKSPGLETQYF. Here the CDR3 DNA reads TGTGCCAGCAGTTTATTTAAGTCACCAGGGTTGGAGACCCAGTACTTC. Complete variable domain (other parts from reference TRBV28 and TRBJ2-5): DVKVTQSSRYLVKRTGEKVFLECVQDMDHENMFWYRQDPGLGLRLIYFSYDVKMKEKGDIPEGYSVSREKKERFSLILESASTNQTSMYLCASSLFKSPGLETQYFGPGTRLLVL.

Of note for this clone: It is unclear where the CDR3 begins or ends on the DNA, so no DNA is shown, and the CDR3 is as TCRdb lists it. The chain is built from TRBV21-1 and TRBJ2-1; the D call TRBD2 from the table was never checked on the DNA. TRBV21-1 is a listed pseudogene. The CDR3 sequence runs 18 residues, both termini included. The CDR3 protein is CASSKIVGRGTTYNEQFF.

The rearrangement links TRBV11-1 to TRBJ1-1; weak D call: TRBD1 (6 bases). Trimming pared 2 bases from V and 4 bases from J, leaving 17 bases between. Germline CDR1 is SGHAT and CDR2 is FQDESV (reference sequence). This CDR3 contains 16 residues. CDR3 DNA: TGTGCCAGCAGCTTATATGGTGCAGGGGTAGGCACTGAAGCTTTCTTT. This encodes CASSLYGAGVGTEAFF.

This sequence joins TRBV28 and TRBJ2-4; D is unclear. V gave up 7 bases and J gave up 4 bases, with 11 bases separating them. From germline, CDR1 is MDHEN and CDR2 SYDVKM. This CDR3 is built from 13 residues. For the CDR3, the DNA is TGTGCCAGCAAGAACAGCGATAAAAACATTCAGTACTTC. Translating gives CASKNSDKNIQYF. Full variable domain (missing parts from reference TRBV28 and TRBJ2-4): DVKVTQSSRYLVKRTGEKVFLECVQDMDHENMFWYRQDPGLGLRLIYFSYDVKMKEKGDIPEGYSVSREKKERFSLILESASTNQTSMYLCASKNSDKNIQYFGAGTRLSVL.

Concerning this clone itself: Other DNA sequences in the sample encode the same CDR3. The CDR3: CASSPPSSNQPQHF. For the CDR3, the DNA is TGTGCCAGCTCACCACCGAGTAGCAATCAGCCCCAGCATTTT. The V gene is TRBV18, the J gene TRBJ1-5; no firm D call. V was cut by 0 bases and J by 0 bases, with 3 bases left in between. The CDR3 has 14 residues. Germline values: CDR1 KGHSH, CDR2 LQKENI.

This clone was recorded only once. The chain employs TRBV19 and TRBJ2-3; D not resolved. Germline V gene sequence: CDR1 LNHDA, CDR2 SQIVND (reference sequence). V lost 3 bases, J lost 0 bases, and 7 bases lay in between. The CDR3 is made up of 14 amino acids. CDR3 in DNA: TGTGCCAGTAGTATCTCCGGGAGCACAGATACGCAGTATTTT. Residues: CASSISGSTDTQYF.

V and J are TRBV4-1 and TRBJ1-5; D is uncertain. Trimming pared 3 bases from V and 3 bases from J, leaving 9 bases between. The CDR3 is 14 amino acids. Germline CDR1 reads MGHRA; CDR2 reads YSYEKL. The CDR3 DNA sequence: TGCGCCAGCAGCCATGCGGGCCCCAATCAGCCCCAGCATTTT. It translates to CASSHAGPNQPQHF.

V usage is TRBV19 and J usage is TRBJ2-1; perhaps D is TRBD1 or TRBD2 (5 bases each). V was trimmed by 1 base and J by 9 bases, leaving 13 bases between them. Germline V CDR1 and CDR2: LNHDA, SQIVND (reference sequence). The CDR3 is 14 residues long. In DNA, the CDR3 is TGTGCCAGTAGTATAGTGGGGGTTTCGAGTGAGCAGTTCTTC. Translated: CASSIVGVSSEQFF.

The chain is built from TRBV10-3 and TRBJ2-3; 9 positions match TRBD1. CDR3 size: 14 residues. V shed 6 bases, J shed 4 bases, and the junction held 5 bases outside the gene matches. CDR1 is ENHRY, CDR2 SYGVKD, per germline. CDR3 loop: CAISATGGSDTQYF. CDR3 bases: TGTGCCATCAGCGCCACAGGGGGCTCAGATACGCAGTATTTT.